The rows below give T cell receptor beta chains drawn from one sample of a study of preoperative IRX-2 immunotherapy in early breast cancer. The method was immunoSEQ multiplex PCR; TCRdb's version includes in-frame clones alone and lacks a portion of them. There are around 30,000 clones in the sample; nearly 80% occur only once, and 2% to 2.5% lies in the top ten. This specimen consisted of lymph node tissue, obtained before IRX-2 immunotherapy. These TCRs come from a human donor with breast cancer. Each CDR3 is given with its conserved first and last residue. A D gene is named only where the DNA matches it firmly. The size field is filled for only some rows; it gives once, few, many or a size class.

>NA|few|TRBJ1-1|TRBV28
TGTGCCAGCAGGCGGTCAGGGAGGAGCACTGAAGCTTTCTTT
CASRRSGRSTEAFF
>NA|few|TRBJ1-3|TRBV11-3
TGTGCCAGCAGTTCAGGTGCCCGCTCTGGAAACACCATATATTTT
CASSSGARSGNTIYF
>NA|NA|TRBJ2-7|TRBV30
TGTGCCTGGGGGGGGACAATCTACGAGCAGTACTTC
CAWGGTIYEQYF
>NA|NA|TRBJ1-2|TRBV11-3
TGTGCCAGCAGCTTACCGACCGGGACTAACTATGGCTACACCTTC
CASSLPTGTNYGYTF
>TRBD1|NA|TRBJ1-2|TRBV5-1
TGCGCCAGCAGCCCGCGGACAGGAAACTATGGCTACACCTTC
CASSPRTGNYGYTF
>NA|NA|TRBJ1-1|TRBV18
TGTGCCAGCTCAAACCAGGACAACACTGAAGCTTTCTTT
CASSNQDNTEAFF
>NA|once|TRBJ1-6|TRBV19
TGTGCCAGTAGTATTGGGGGAGCTAATTCACCCCTCCACTTT
CASSIGGANSPLHF
>NA|NA|TRBJ1-1|TRBV19
TGTGCCAGTAGTTCGGTAACCCTCAACACTGAAGCTTTCTTT
CASSSVTLNTEAFF
>NA|NA|TRBJ2-3|TRBV11-3
TGTGCCAGCAGCTTAATAGGGGCAGGGGTCACGAATACGCAGTATTTT
CASSLIGAGVTNTQYF
>NA|NA|TRBJ1-1|TRBV28
TGTGCCAGCAGTTTATATTACACTGAAGCTTTCTTT
CASSLYYTEAFF
>NA|NA|TRBJ1-2|TRBV11-3
TGTGCCAGCAGCTTAGAAATCAGGGGTGCCTATGGCTACACCTTC
CASSLEIRGAYGYTF
>TRBD1|NA|TRBJ1-2|TRBV28
TGTGCCAGCAGTTTCACAGGGGCTCGGGGCTACACCTTC
CASSFTGARGYTF
>NA|once|TRBJ1-6|TRBV7-8
TGTGCCAGCAGCTTAGAGGGGTTTTCACCCCTCCACTTT
CASSLEGFSPLHF
>NA|once|TRBJ1-6|TRBV6-8
TGTGCCAGCAGCCTCAGTGTTTATAATTCACCCCTCCACTTT
CASSLSVYNSPLHF
>TRBD1|NA|TRBJ1-5|TRBV10-2
TGCGCCAGCAGCCAGGGGGCTATTAGCAATCAGCCCCAGCATTTT
CASSQGAISNQPQHF
>TRBD1|NA|TRBJ2-5|TRBV11-3
TGTGCCAGCAGCTCTTCTGGACAGGCCCAAGAGACCCAGTACTTC
CASSSSGQAQETQYF
>NA|NA|TRBJ1-1|TRBV19
TGTGCCAGTAGTATTGCAACCGGTCGAGCTTTCTTT
CASSIATGRAFF
>NA|few|TRBJ2-3|TRBV28
TGTGCCAGTTCCTTCAGTAGCACAGATACGCAGTATTTT
CASSFSSTDTQYF
>NA|NA|TRBJ1-2|TRBV28
TGTGCCAGCAGTTTAATTGGCAGAAAGTACTATGGCTACACCTTC
CASSLIGRKYYGYTF